This T cell receptor beta chain was sequenced during a study of blood T cell repertoires in COVID-19 (TCRdb year 2020). Regarding the study in general: Samples from collaborators originated in the United States, Italy and Spain and spanned both the acute and convalescent phases of COVID-19. Where available, HLA class I and class II types were taken from metadata supplied by the sample provider and were not determined by assay-based typing. Samples were obtained from the ongoing ImmuneRACE study (first 160 participants) and from 1,000 to 1,500 subjects provided by 6 global collaborators. The prospective study material was composed of cDNA or gDNA derived from T cells, B-cell-depleted T cells, or PBMCs. Nearly every sample came with metadata listing a de-identified subject ID, COVID-19 status, age in years and sex. The repertoires were released in a freely available public database meant as a resource for research on the immune response to SARS-CoV-2. Subjects who had been exposed to COVID-19, were actively infected with it, or had recovered from it provided the deeply sampled blood TCRbeta repertoires that made up the dataset.

Regarding this clone: Its antigen remains undetermined. It has no much larger one-base neighbor in the sample; base qualities were not kept.

Study-level results and caveats: The quantity of clinical and demographic metadata differed by source and by participant and was supplied without curation.

TCRbeta CDR3 regions were amplified from genomic DNA by means of the immunoSEQ Assay, a bias-controlled multiplex PCR. The study's processing was this. The number of nucleated cells in each sample was estimated by amplification of reference gene primers within the assay. To quantify the absolute abundance of each unique TCRbeta CDR3 rearrangement, sequence reads were collapsed and filtered. Productive Simpson clonality was computed per sample as the square root of Simpson's diversity index over productive rearrangements. TCRdb stores this immuneACCESS table with in-frame sequences only. Part of the clones is absent; in the studies checked, under half of the shortfall reflects unresolved V genes, and no reason is known for the rest. The V and J calls and the clone size are those of that table, but D and trimming were determined from the DNA. The sample table shows about 180,000 clones, and 70% to 90% are seen once. The ten most abundant clones make up 1.5% to 2% of the sample.

V is cut back by 5 bases and J by 3 bases, with 5 bases in the junction unmatched. The germline V gene gives CDR1 as SGHDT and CDR2 as YYEEEE. Including the terminal cysteine and phenylalanine, the CDR3 comprises 14 residues. Only CDR3 DNA remains: 42 bases, in frame from the first base. Another Seattle source contributed samples from volunteer blood donors who had recovered from COVID-19. Collaborating institutions collected whole blood in K2EDTA tubes following their own protocols. For TCRbeta analysis, collaborators shipped samples as frozen whole blood, isolated PBMCs, or DNA extracted from either of those sample types.

The sequencing sample was made of peripheral blood. This TCR derives from a young man who had recovered from COVID-19. This chain joins TRBV5-6 to TRBJ1-3; TRBD1 lines up with 7 middle nucleotides. The DNA sequence is TGTGCCAGCAGGCAGGGGGTGATTGGAAACACCATATATTTT. Its protein is CASRQGVIGNTIYF.